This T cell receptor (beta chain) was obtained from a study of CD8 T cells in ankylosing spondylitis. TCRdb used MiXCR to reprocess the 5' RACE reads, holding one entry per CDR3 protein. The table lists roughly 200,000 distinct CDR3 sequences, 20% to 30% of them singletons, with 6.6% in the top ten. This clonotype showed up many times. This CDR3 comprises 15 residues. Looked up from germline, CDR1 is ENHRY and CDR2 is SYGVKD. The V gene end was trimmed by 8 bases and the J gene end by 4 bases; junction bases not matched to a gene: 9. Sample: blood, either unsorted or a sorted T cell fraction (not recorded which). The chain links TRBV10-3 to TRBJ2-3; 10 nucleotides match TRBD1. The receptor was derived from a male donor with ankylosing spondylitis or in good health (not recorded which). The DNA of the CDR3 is TGTGCCATCCCGGACAGGGGGATGTTCCCAGATACGCAGTATTTT. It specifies CAIPDRGMFPDTQYF.